The 31 T cell receptor beta chains presented below share a single source sample, sequenced in a study of shared clonotypes between healthy human individuals. Produced via immunoSEQ multiplex PCR; TCRdb's table is partial and in-frame only. The sample lists more than 400,000 clones; about 96% were seen once. The sample was naive CD4+ T cells sorted from blood. Subset denoted: CD45RA+ positively selected. The receptors were sampled from a woman aged 25-40 years in good health.

This clone appeared once. The CDR3 does not close with the conserved phenylalanine or tryptophan, likely indicating a read error. The limits of the CDR3 on the DNA are not certain, so only TCRdb's listed CDR3 is given. The chain employs TRBV5-5 and TRBJ2-7; TRBD2 is the table's D call, not checked against the DNA. Germline CDR1 SGHKS, CDR2 YYEKEE (reference sequence). The CDR3 contains 11 residues when both ends are counted. CDR3 residues: CASSDPGVFRL.

V is TRBV19 and J is TRBJ2-5, with 7 bases fitting TRBD2. Germline assignment: CDR1 LNHDA and CDR2 SQIVND (reference sequence). This CDR3 has 14 residues. V lost 3 bases and J lost 2; bases outside the gene matches: 3. The CDR3 here is CASSIGGNQETQYF. The CDR3 DNA reads as TGTGCCAGTAGTATCGGGGGGAATCAAGAGACCCAGTACTTC.

The chain couples TRBV5-4 to TRBJ2-1, with D uncertain. Germline CDR1 SGHNT, CDR2 YYREEE (reference sequence). V was pared by 5 bases and J by 5 bases, with 14 bases between. The CDR3 extends over 14 amino acids. Here the CDR3 reads CASRPEPLDNEQFF. CDR3 DNA: TGTGCCAGCAGGCCAGAGCCCCTCGACAATGAGCAGTTCTTC.

J is TRBJ2-7 and V is TRBV6-6, with 8 bases aligning to TRBD2. The CDR3 extends over 13 amino acids. V lost 5 bases to trimming and J lost 3 bases; unmatched junction nucleotides: 3. In germline, CDR1 is MNHNY, CDR2 SVGAGI (reference sequence). The CDR3 DNA is TGTGCCAGCAGTCCTACTAGCGGCTACGAGCAGTACTTC. Its translation is CASSPTSGYEQYF.

The chain uses TRBV28 and TRBJ2-7; D is uncertain. Trimming took off 2 bases at V and 2 bases at J, with 10 bases between the two ends. This CDR3 has 14 amino acids. Germline-derived CDR1 and CDR2 are MDHEN and SYDVKM. The CDR3 nucleotides read TGTGCCAGCAGTTTAATAAGTCCCCCCTACGAGCAGTACTTC. Encoded protein: CASSLISPPYEQYF. Full variable domain (missing parts from reference TRBV28 and TRBJ2-7): DVKVTQSSRYLVKRTGEKVFLECVQDMDHENMFWYRQDPGLGLRLIYFSYDVKMKEKGDIPEGYSVSREKKERFSLILESASTNQTSMYLCASSLISPPYEQYFGPGTRLTVT.

The V and J genes are TRBV11-2 and TRBJ2-1; D is undetermined. Germline V gives CDR1 SGHAT, CDR2 FQNNGV. The CDR3 is 14 residues long. Deletions cut 6 bases from V and 0 bases from J, with 9 bases between. As DNA, the CDR3 is TGTGCCAGCAGGTCCGGGTCCTCCTACAATGAGCAGTTCTTC. Its translation: CASRSGSSYNEQFF.

The rearrangement links TRBV5-3 to TRBJ2-7, with D perhaps TRBD1 or TRBD2 (5 bases each). TRBV5-3 is sorted into the ORF group, with uncertain function. Trimming stripped 0 bases from V and 2 bases from J, with 18 bases between. This CDR3 region has 17 residues. In nucleotides, the CDR3 is TGTGCCAGAAGCTTGGTCTTCGGGGCAATGGGGACCTACGAGCAGTACTTC. As protein: CARSLVFGAMGTYEQYF.

The chain is built from TRBV7-9 and TRBJ1-6; tentative D call: TRBD1 (5 bases). The length of the CDR3 is 15 residues. The V and J ends lost 4 bases and 7 bases respectively, with 14 bases between them. Per the germline V gene, CDR1 is SEHNR and CDR2 is FQNEAQ (reference sequence). The CDR3 spells CASSSWDRTNSPLHF. CDR3 nucleotides: TGTGCCAGCAGCTCATGGGACCGTACCAATTCACCCCTCCACTTT.

The rearrangement joins TRBV28 to TRBJ2-1; unclear D gene. V was trimmed by 5 bases and J by 7 bases, leaving 6 bases between them. This CDR3 has 11 amino acids. CDR1 and CDR2 (germline): MDHEN, SYDVKM. The CDR3 DNA follows: TGTGCCAGCAGTCCCAGGAATGAGCAGTTCTTC. It is translated as CASSPRNEQFF.

The chain recombines TRBV5-4 with TRBJ1-4; D possibly corresponds to TRBD1 (5 bases). V lost 4 bases and J lost 0, with 16 bases in between. Germline CDR1 reads SGHNT; CDR2 reads YYREEE (reference sequence). The CDR3 covers 17 residues. In DNA form, the CDR3 reads TGTGCCAGCAGCCCCCGGGGGGGGATGGCAACTAATGAAAAACTGTTTTTT. Encoded protein: CASSPRGGMATNEKLFF.

Remarks on this clone: One junction end does not reproduce the germline sequence, and a read error may be involved. V usage is TRBV5-3 and J usage is TRBJ1-5; a possible D gene is TRBD1 (6 bases). TRBV5-3 is placed among ORFs of uncertain function. The CDR3 contains 14 residues. The CDR3 loop reads CASSLGGVNQPQHF. The CDR3 DNA is TGTGCCAGCAGCTTAGGGGGAGTCAATCAGCCCCAGCATTTT.

Concerning this clone itself: Other nucleotide sequences from this sample produce the same CDR3. The chain is built from TRBV30 and TRBJ1-2, with D unclear. Germline values: CDR1 GTSNPN, CDR2 SVGIG (reference sequence). The CDR3 sequence is 11 residues long. V lost 3 bases and J 4 bases, leaving 6 bases between the germline ends. Here the CDR3 DNA reads TGTGCCTGGAGCCGGGCCTATGGCTACACCTTC. Residues: CAWSRAYGYTF.

The chain carries TRBV7-6 and TRBJ2-5, with D unclear. Germline lookup yields CDR1 SGHVS and CDR2 FNYEAQ. V was shortened by 1 base and J by 5 bases, with 14 bases between the two germline ends. The CDR3 sequence is 15 residues long. CDR3 in DNA: TGTGCCAGCAGCTTAGGGTCTGTGAAGTTGGAGACCCAGTACTTC. It specifies CASSLGSVKLETQYF.

The V call is TRBV12-5, the J call TRBJ1-1, with D unclear. Germline CDR1 reads LGHNT; CDR2 reads FRNRAP. The CDR3 extends over 13 amino acids. With 4 bases removed from V and 8 bases from J, the gap between germline ends came to 14 bases. CDR3 sequence: CASGYDVGYEAFF. CDR3 DNA: TGTGCTAGTGGTTATGACGTAGGGTACGAAGCTTTCTTT.

J is TRBJ1-5 and V is TRBV19; 8 nucleotides align to TRBD1. Trimming at V came to 4 bases and at J to 7 bases, leaving 9 bases not matched to a gene. The CDR3 contains 15 residues. CDR1 LNHDA and CDR2 SQIVND come from the germline V gene (reference sequence). DNA of the CDR3: TGTGCCAGTAGTACTTCGACAGGGGTGGTACAGCCCCAGCATTTT. This sequence encodes CASSTSTGVVQPQHF.

The chain recombines TRBV7-9 with TRBJ2-7, with D maybe TRBD1 (5 bases). CDR1 is SEHNR, CDR2 FQNEAQ, per germline (reference sequence). CDR3 length: 12 amino acids. The V end lost 2 bases, the J end lost 6 bases, and 8 bases lay between the germline ends. CDR3 in DNA: TGTGCCAGCAGCTTACGTAGGGGCGAGCAGTACTTC. Its protein product is CASSLRRGEQYF.

This clone was picked up one time. The J gene is TRBJ1-4, the V gene TRBV5-1, with 9 bases aligning to TRBD1. Trimming removed 4 bases from V and 0 bases from J; junction bases left unmatched: 4. The germline V gene has CDR1 SGHRS and CDR2 YFSETQ. The CDR3 sequence is 16 residues long. The CDR3 DNA follows: TGCGCCAGCAGCGAGGACAGGGGTGCAACTAATGAAAAACTGTTTTTT. Its protein is CASSEDRGATNEKLFF.

The gene calls are TRBV7-2 and TRBJ2-3; D gene unclear. CDR1 and CDR2 from the germline V gene are SGHTA and FQGNSA. The V end lost 7 bases, the J end lost 5 bases, and 13 bases lay between the germline ends. This CDR3 is built from 13 residues. Here the CDR3 DNA reads TGTGCCAGCACCCTCCCCCTTAAAGATACGCAGTATTTT. Translating gives CASTLPLKDTQYF.

The CDR3 DNA is TGTGCCAGTAGTAGCGGGAGGAAAAACACCGGGGAGCTGTTTTTT. Translated: CASSSGRKNTGELFF. The chain carries TRBV19 and TRBJ2-2, with TRBD2 matching over 8 bases. Germline V CDR1 and CDR2: LNHDA, SQIVND (reference sequence). The CDR3 contains 15 residues. J was trimmed by 2 bases and V by 4 bases; bases with no gene match: 3.

The V and J genes are TRBV7-8 and TRBJ1-5; unclear D gene. CDR1 is SGHVS and CDR2 is FQNEAQ in the germline V gene. The CDR3 spans 15 residues. V lost 2 bases to trimming and J lost 3 bases, with 11 bases between them. The CDR3 nucleotides are TGTGCCAGCAGCTTATTGGTGACCTACAATCAGCCCCAGCATTTT. Amino acid sequence: CASSLLVTYNQPQHF.

This chain joins TRBV4-1 and TRBJ1-2; 7 positions agree with TRBD1. The CDR3 is made up of 17 amino acids. CDR1 is MGHRA and CDR2 is YSYEKL in the germline V gene. V lost 1 base and J lost 1; bases outside the gene matches: 9. Here the CDR3 DNA reads TGCGCCAGCAGCCAAGTTTTCCGTACAGGGGATAACTATGGCTACACCTTC. Protein sequence: CASSQVFRTGDNYGYTF.

CDR3 in amino acids: CASSWHGANEKLFF. The CDR3 DNA is TGTGCCAGCAGTTGGCACGGAGCTAATGAAAAACTGTTTTTT. The rearrangement joins TRBV28 to TRBJ1-4; D remains ambiguous. Germline assignment: CDR1 MDHEN and CDR2 SYDVKM. Trimming stripped 4 bases from V and 3 bases from J, with 9 bases between. The CDR3 is 14 residues long.

The chain joins TRBV4-1 to TRBJ2-5, with D perhaps matching TRBD2 (5 bases). This CDR3 has 17 amino acids. Trimming pared 0 bases from V and 7 bases from J, leaving 21 bases between. Germline V CDR1 and CDR2: MGHRA, YSYEKL. The chain's CDR3 is CASSQDSDPLPPGTQYF. The DNA of the CDR3 is TGCGCCAGCAGCCAAGATAGCGACCCACTACCTCCAGGGACCCAGTACTTC.

The V gene is TRBV9, the J gene TRBJ1-3; 8 positions agree with TRBD1. V gave up 3 bases and J gave up 7 bases; unmatched junction bases: 6. The CDR3 extends over 14 amino acids. Germline assignment: CDR1 SGDLS and CDR2 YYNGEE. CDR3 DNA sequence: TGTGCCAGCAGCGGGGTGACAGGGGCTAACACCATATATTTT. Amino acid sequence: CASSGVTGANTIYF.

This chain uses TRBV11-3 with TRBJ1-2; 7 bases match TRBD1. With 5 bases clipped from V and 8 bases from J, the junction kept 23 bases outside the gene matches. The CDR3 totals 18 residues. The V gene's germline CDR1 is SGHNT and CDR2 YENEEA. In nucleotides, the CDR3 is TGTGCCAGCAGCCTACCCCGCACAGGGGACTATCCCGGGGCGGGCTACACCTTC. Amino acids: CASSLPRTGDYPGAGYTF.

The chain has TRBV28 and TRBJ2-7; a possible D gene is TRBD2 (5 bases). Germline CDR1 is MDHEN and CDR2 is SYDVKM. The germline V and J ends were trimmed by 7 bases and 2 bases, with 12 bases remaining between them. The CDR3 consists of 13 residues. This chain's CDR3 is CASTVASPYEQYF. CDR3 DNA sequence: TGTGCCAGCACGGTAGCGTCTCCCTACGAGCAGTACTTC.

The chain joins TRBV28 to TRBJ2-7, with a tentative D call TRBD1 (6 bases). V was trimmed by 8 bases and J by 0 bases, leaving 14 bases between them. Germline CDR1 MDHEN, CDR2 SYDVKM. The CDR3 runs 14 residues. CDR3 DNA sequence: TGTGCCAGCCGGGACACTACGACCTCCTACGAGCAGTACTTC. This encodes CASRDTTTSYEQYF.

The rearrangement links TRBV11-2 to TRBJ2-4, with TRBD2 as a possible D gene (5 bases). There are 13 residues in the CDR3. V shed 5 bases and J shed 8 bases, with 13 bases lying between them. Per the germline V gene, CDR1 is SGHAT and CDR2 is FQNNGV. The CDR3: CASSPTGMDIQYF. The CDR3 DNA is TGTGCCAGCAGCCCGACGGGGATGGACATTCAGTACTTC.

The chain joins TRBV6-5 to TRBJ1-4; D is unresolved. V was shortened by 0 bases and J by 2 bases, with 7 bases between the two germline ends. From germline, CDR1 is MNHEY and CDR2 SVGAGI. The CDR3 totals 15 residues. CDR3 sequence: CASSYSGGTNEKLFF. The CDR3 DNA reads as TGTGCCAGCAGTTACTCAGGAGGGACTAATGAAAAACTGTTTTTT.

The chain joins TRBV28 to TRBJ1-3; tentative D call: TRBD1 (6 bases). V gave up 5 bases and J gave up 4 bases, with 15 bases separating them. The germline CDR1 and CDR2 sequences are MDHEN and SYDVKM. The CDR3 has 15 amino acids. CDR3 amino acids: CASSLDGGRGNTIYF. CDR3 nucleotide sequence: TGTGCCAGCAGTCTCGACGGGGGCCGGGGAAACACCATATATTTT.

This sequence joins TRBV20-1 and TRBJ2-3; D not certain. Looked up from germline, CDR1 is DFQATT and CDR2 is SNEGSKA (reference sequence). The CDR3 loop spans 11 amino acids. The CDR3 DNA follows: TGCAGCGGCGGTTTCACAGATACGCAGTATTTT. Its protein is CSGGFTDTQYF.